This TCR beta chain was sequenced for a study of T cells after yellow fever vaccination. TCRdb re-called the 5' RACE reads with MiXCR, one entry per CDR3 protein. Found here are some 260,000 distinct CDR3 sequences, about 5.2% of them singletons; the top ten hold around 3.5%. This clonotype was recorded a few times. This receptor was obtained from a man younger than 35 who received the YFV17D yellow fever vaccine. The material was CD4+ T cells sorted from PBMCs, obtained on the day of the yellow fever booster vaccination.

This CDR3 is CASSLEGGRSADTQYF. Written as DNA, the CDR3 is TGTGCCAGCAGCTTAGAAGGGGGAAGGTCGGCAGATACGCAGTATTTT. The V call is TRBV7-9, the J call TRBJ2-3, with D possibly being TRBD1 (6 bases). Germline V lookup: CDR1 SEHNR, CDR2 FQNEAQ (reference sequence). The CDR3 spans 16 residues. Trimming pared 1 base from V and 4 bases from J, leaving 15 bases between.